The 18 T cell receptor beta chains below were found in one sample sequenced in a study of T-cell memory formation after mild COVID-19. Using its own MiXCR run on the 5' RACE reads, TCRdb lists one record per CDR3 protein. The table includes under 85,000 distinct CDR3 sequences, 14% detected once. Sequenced material: PBMCs or a T cell subset sorted from them (not recorded which). The source of these receptors is an adult woman who had mild COVID-19 (a few samples of this study predate the infection). Cell type and time point are not known.

A few counts support this clonotype. The chain has TRBV24-1 and TRBJ2-3, with 7 bases that match TRBD1. Germline loops: CDR1 KGHDR, CDR2 SFDVKD. Trimming took 2 bases from V and 2 from J; bases not matched to a gene: 6. The CDR3 is made up of 16 amino acids. The CDR3 reads CATSDSTGIPTDTQYF. The CDR3 DNA reads TGTGCCACCAGTGATTCGACAGGGATACCCACAGATACGCAGTATTTT.

This clonotype was seen a handful of times. The rearrangement uses TRBV7-9 and TRBJ1-1, with D hard to call. This CDR3 is 12 amino acids long. V lost 1 base and J lost 11, with 11 bases in between. Germline V gene sequence: CDR1 SEHNR, CDR2 FQNEAQ (reference sequence). The CDR3 region has the DNA TGTGCCAGCAGCTTAGGAGCAGGTGGGGCTTTCTTT. Amino acid sequence: CASSLGAGGAFF. Full variable domain (missing parts from reference TRBV7-9 and TRBJ1-1): DTGVSQNPRHKITKRGQNVTFRCDPISEHNRLYWYRQTLGQGPEFLTYFQNEAQLEKSRLLSDRFSAERPKGSFSTLEIQRTEQGDSAMYLCASSLGAGGAFFGQGTRLTVV.

In its sample, this clonotype was seen a few times. The junction differs from germline at one of its ends, possibly a read error. The chain employs TRBV3-1 and TRBJ2-7; D tentatively fits TRBD1 or TRBD2 (5 bases each). CDR3 length equals 13 residues. Germline V gives CDR1 LGHDT, CDR2 YNNKEL (reference sequence). CDR3 sequence reads: CASSSLLIFRDLF. The CDR3 DNA sequence: TGTGCCAGCAGCTCACTTCTTATATTCCGGGACCTTTTC.

This rearrangement joins TRBV7-9 to TRBJ2-7; no clear D. The CDR3 has 14 amino acids. Trimming took off 4 bases at V and 9 bases at J, with 19 bases between the two ends. The germline gives CDR1 SEHNR, CDR2 FQNEAQ (reference sequence). CDR3: CASSSTGPTWSQYF. CDR3 nucleotides: TGTGCCAGCAGCTCGACTGGACCCACCTGGTCGCAGTACTTC.

This clonotype was recorded at least ten times. The chain is built from TRBV11-2 and TRBJ2-2; D remains unclear. V was cut by 0 bases and J by 5 bases, with 7 bases left in between. Per germline, CDR1 SGHAT and CDR2 FQNNGV. This CDR3 is 14 amino acids long. The CDR3 reads CASSLDVATGELFF. The DNA of the CDR3 is TGTGCCAGCAGCTTAGATGTGGCTACCGGGGAGCTGTTTTTT.

This clonotype was seen a few times. The chain has TRBV15 and TRBJ2-5; weak D call: TRBD2 (5 bases). Germline V gives CDR1 LNHNV, CDR2 YYDKDF (reference sequence). CDR3 length: 15 residues. Trimming removed 0 bases at V and 5 bases at J, with 13 bases between. In DNA form, the CDR3 reads TGTGCCACCAGCAGAGATCAGTCGGGGAGTGAGACCCAGTACTTC. This encodes CATSRDQSGSETQYF.

This rearrangement joins TRBV3-1 to TRBJ1-4; D not resolved. Germline V gene lookup returns CDR1 LGHDT and CDR2 YNNKEL (reference sequence). V was cut by 1 base and J by 7 bases, with 10 bases left in between. The CDR3 loop spans 14 amino acids. CDR3 protein: CASSQGAEIEKLFF. The DNA of the CDR3 is TGTGCCAGCAGCCAAGGTGCCGAAATTGAAAAACTGTTTTTT.

A few counts support this clonotype. The V gene is TRBV5-6, the J gene TRBJ2-7; either TRBD1 or TRBD2 may fit D (6 bases each). The CDR3 contains 14 residues. V lost 4 bases and J 5 bases, leaving 16 bases between the germline ends. Germline assignment: CDR1 SGHDT and CDR2 YYEEEE. The CDR3 nucleotides are TGTGCCAGCAGCACCGAGACAGGCGGGGACGAGCAGTACTTC. Translated: CASSTETGGDEQYF.

This chain connects TRBV27 to TRBJ2-5, with D perhaps matching TRBD1 (6 bases). Germline CDR1 reads MNHEY; CDR2 reads SMNVEV (reference sequence). CDR3 size: 14 residues. The ends were cut back, 3 bases at V and 3 bases at J, with 11 bases in the middle. For the CDR3, the DNA is TGTGCCAGCAGTTTGCTCGGACAGAAAGAGACCCAGTACTTC. It encodes CASSLLGQKETQYF.

This clonotype was observed a few times. J is TRBJ2-1 and V is TRBV7-9; D is unclear. The ends were cut back, 3 bases at V and 5 bases at J, with 14 bases in the middle. CDR3 length equals 15 residues. Germline V gene lookup returns CDR1 SEHNR and CDR2 FQNEAQ (reference sequence). CDR3 bases: TGTGCCAGCAGCTTTCATGAAAATTTAGACAATGAGCAGTTCTTC. Protein: CASSFHENLDNEQFF.

The rearrangement links TRBV20-1 to TRBJ2-1; 11 nucleotides agree with TRBD2. The CDR3 is 19 amino acids. The V segment lost 3 bases and the J segment 1 base; nucleotides outside the gene matches: 14. The germline gives CDR1 DFQATT, CDR2 SNEGSKA (reference sequence). CDR3: CSASPKELAGVWSYNEQFF. The CDR3, as DNA: TGCAGTGCTAGCCCCAAAGAACTAGCGGGGGTGTGGTCCTACAATGAGCAGTTCTTC.

This clonotype was seen a few times. This rearrangement joins TRBV25-1 to TRBJ2-7; D gene ambiguous. The CDR3 extends over 11 amino acids. The V gene lost 3 bases and the J gene lost 12 bases, with 12 bases spanning the gap. Germline CDR1 MGHDK, CDR2 SYGVNS. CDR3 nucleotides: TGTGCCAGCAGTGACGACATTGTGGCGTACTTC. Amino acids: CASSDDIVAYF.

The rearrangement links TRBV11-2 to TRBJ2-1; D remains ambiguous. V was shortened by 0 bases and J by 6 bases, with 12 bases between the two germline ends. The CDR3 sequence is 15 residues long. In germline, CDR1 is SGHAT, CDR2 FQNNGV. Here the CDR3 reads CASSLDSLGSNEQFF. For the CDR3, the DNA is TGTGCCAGCAGCTTAGATTCATTGGGTAGCAATGAGCAGTTCTTC.

In its sample, this clonotype was seen a few times. V usage is TRBV10-3 and J usage is TRBJ2-1; 10 bases map to TRBD2. Germline lookup yields CDR1 ENHRY and CDR2 SYGVKD. Unmatched junction bases numbered 14, after V lost 0 bases and J lost 12 bases. The CDR3 is made up of 17 amino acids. The CDR3 DNA sequence: TGTGCCATCAGTGAGTCGAAGGTTGGGCTAGCGGGGGTCCCGCAGTTCTTC. As protein: CAISESKVGLAGVPQFF.

The chain is built from TRBV10-3 and TRBJ2-3; a weak D match, TRBD2 (6 bases). Germline V gene data show CDR1 as ENHRY and CDR2 as SYGVKD. Trimming took 7 bases from V and 2 from J, leaving 13 bases between them. The CDR3 extends over 14 amino acids. CDR3 DNA: TGTGCCATCAACCCGGGAGCCCACACAGATACGCAGTATTTT. Its protein is CAINPGAHTDTQYF.

The J gene is TRBJ1-1, the V gene TRBV12-3 or TRBV12-4; tentatively, D is TRBD1 (5 bases). The CDR3 runs 14 residues. V lost 3 bases and J 5 bases, leaving 13 bases between the germline ends. For the CDR3, the DNA is TGTGCCAGCAGTTTCCAACAGGCGAGGACTGAAGCTTTCTTT. Its translation is CASSFQQARTEAFF.

J is TRBJ1-5 and V is TRBV7-2, with 9 bases lining up with TRBD1. V gave up 5 bases and J gave up 6 bases; unmatched junction bases: 11. The CDR3 length is 16 residues. Germline CDR1 and CDR2: SGHTA and FQGNSA. The CDR3 nucleotides read TGTGCCAGCAGCAAATTACCCCCGGGACAGGGTCAGCCCCAGCATTTT. Translating it yields CASSKLPPGQGQPQHF.

This clonotype has only a few counts. The V call is TRBV7-9, the J call TRBJ1-2; 10 bases agree with TRBD1. Germline loops: CDR1 SEHNR, CDR2 FQNEAQ (reference sequence). This CDR3 spans 17 amino acids. After removal of 2 bases from V and 3 bases from J, the junction contained 9 bases not matched to a gene. CDR3 loop: CASSLQRDRGPHYGYTF. CDR3 bases: TGTGCCAGCAGCTTACAACGGGACAGGGGACCACACTATGGCTACACCTTC.